This entry lists 29 T cell receptor beta chains sequenced from one sample in a study of cytomegalovirus exposure and HLA in healthy donors. Some clones are missing from TCRdb's copy, which holds only in-frame ones; the method was immunoSEQ multiplex PCR. The table shows 200,000 to 300,000 clones, with about 88% occurring only once. Input material: PBMCs. These TCRs come from a man younger than 35 in good health and CMV-seropositive.

V is TRBV19 and J is TRBJ2-3; TRBD2 matches at 12 bases. V shed 2 bases, J shed 4 bases, and the junction held 1 base outside the gene matches. CDR1 is LNHDA, CDR2 SQIVND, per germline (reference sequence). The CDR3 spans 15 residues. In nucleotides, the CDR3 is TGTGCCAGTAGTATATCTAGCGGGAGGGCAGATACGCAGTATTTT. Its protein is CASSISSGRADTQYF. The full variable domain, its missing parts supplied by reference TRBV19 and TRBJ2-3, is DGGITQSPKYLFRKEGQNVTLSCEQNLNHDAMYWYRQDPGQGLRLIYYSQIVNDFQKGDIAEGYSVSREKKESFPLTVTSAQKNPTAFYLCASSISSGRADTQYFGPGTRLTVL.

This clone was detected once. The rearrangement uses TRBV6-1 and TRBJ2-2; tentative D call: TRBD1 (6 bases). Deletions cut 5 bases from V and 2 bases from J, with 9 bases between. The CDR3 is made up of 14 amino acids. Germline V gives CDR1 MNHNS, CDR2 SASEGT. CDR3 in DNA: TGTGCCAGCAGTCCGGGACAAAACACCGGGGAGCTGTTTTTT. This codes for CASSPGQNTGELFF.

J is TRBJ2-7 and V is TRBV19; D ambiguous. The germline gives CDR1 LNHDA, CDR2 SQIVND (reference sequence). Trimming shortened V by 5 bases and J by 1 base, and 12 bases separated the two germline ends. The CDR3 has 14 residues. CDR3 sequence (DNA): TGTGCCAGTAGTCTTACCCTGGGATCCTACGAGCAGTACTTC. This codes for CASSLTLGSYEQYF. Full variable domain (missing parts from reference TRBV19 and TRBJ2-7): DGGITQSPKYLFRKEGQNVTLSCEQNLNHDAMYWYRQDPGQGLRLIYYSQIVNDFQKGDIAEGYSVSREKKESFPLTVTSAQKNPTAFYLCASSLTLGSYEQYFGPGTRLTVT.

The J gene is TRBJ2-2, the V gene TRBV30, with a weak D call TRBD1 (5 bases). The CDR3 spans 16 residues. From germline, CDR1 is GTSNPN and CDR2 SVGIG (reference sequence). Written as DNA, the CDR3 is TGTGCTCACGGCTGGGGCAGCCTAAAGAACACCGGGGAGCTGTTTTTT. Its translation is CAHGWGSLKNTGELFF.

V and J are TRBV10-3 and TRBJ2-5; D call uncertain. The CDR3 consists of 14 residues. CDR1 is ENHRY and CDR2 is SYGVKD in the germline V gene. V gave up 4 bases and J gave up 3 bases, with 12 bases separating them. The CDR3 sequence: CAISGVGFEETQYF. In nucleotides, the CDR3 is TGTGCCATCAGTGGGGTGGGTTTTGAAGAGACCCAGTACTTC.

V is TRBV5-1 and J is TRBJ2-5; 9 bases are a match to TRBD2. This CDR3 is built from 15 residues. Germline CDR1 SGHRS, CDR2 YFSETQ. The J segment lost 4 bases and the V segment lost 2 bases, leaving 6 bases of the junction unmatched. CDR3 coding DNA: TGCGCCAGCAGCTTCCTAGCGGGAAGGGGAGAGACCCAGTACTTC. Residues: CASSFLAGRGETQYF.

This chain links TRBV10-3 with TRBJ2-1; unclear D gene. CDR1 and CDR2 from the germline V gene are ENHRY and SYGVKD. V lost 3 bases and J lost 7, with 10 bases in between. This CDR3 comprises 13 residues. CDR3 in amino acids: CAISESSGNEQFF. In nucleotides, the CDR3 is TGTGCCATCAGTGAATCTAGTGGGAATGAGCAGTTCTTC.

The rearrangement joins TRBV7-9 to TRBJ1-1, with a tentative D call TRBD1 (6 bases). The CDR3 is 14 residues long. V dropped 0 bases and J dropped 7 bases, with 12 bases sitting between them. The germline V gene has CDR1 SEHNR and CDR2 FQNEAQ (reference sequence). The CDR3 DNA reads TGTGCCAGCAGCTTAGCGTTACAGGGATTTGAAGCTTTCTTT. Protein product: CASSLALQGFEAFF.

V usage is TRBV2 and J usage is TRBJ2-3, with TRBD2 matching 7 bases. The CDR3 consists of 15 residues. Germline CDR1 and CDR2: SNHLY and FYNNEI. V was pared by 7 bases and J by 1 base, with 8 bases of the junction left unmatched. CDR3 coding DNA: TGTGCCAGCACCCGAAGCGGGGAGGGCACAGATACGCAGTATTTT. Translated: CASTRSGEGTDTQYF.

The V and J genes are TRBV2 and TRBJ2-5; no firm D call. Between the trimmed V and J ends, which lost 1 base and 5 bases, there was a span of 2 bases. The CDR3 totals 11 residues. Germline CDR1 is SNHLY and CDR2 is FYNNEI. CDR3 DNA: TGTGCCAGCAGTGAAGGGGAGACCCAGTACTTC. The encoded protein is CASSEGETQYF.

At least ten counts were recorded for this clone. The DNA of the CDR3 is TGTGCCAGCAGTTTGTATACCGGGACAGGGAATGGCTACACCTTC. It codes for CASSLYTGTGNGYTF. The chain links TRBV6-1 to TRBJ1-2, with TRBD1 identical over 9 bases. V lost 5 bases to trimming and J lost 6 bases; unmatched junction nucleotides: 10. The CDR3 loop spans 15 amino acids. Germline CDR1 and CDR2: MNHNS and SASEGT.

The chain links TRBV10-1 to TRBJ2-1; 16 bases align to TRBD2. CDR3 length equals 17 residues. Losses at the gene ends were 6 bases for V and 0 bases for J; bases not matched to a gene: 2. Germline V gene data show CDR1 as WNHNN and CDR2 as SYGVQD (reference sequence). CDR3 amino acids: CASSGTSGRVSYNEQFF. CDR3 nucleotide sequence: TGCGCCAGCAGCGGGACTAGCGGGAGGGTCTCCTACAATGAGCAGTTCTTC.

This clone was seen only once. V gene TRBV27 combines with J gene TRBJ2-7; tentatively, D is TRBD1 or TRBD2 (5 bases each). CDR1 and CDR2 (germline): MNHEY, SMNVEV (reference sequence). This CDR3 has 15 amino acids. V was cut by 6 bases and J by 2 bases, with 17 bases left in between. CDR3 DNA: TGTGCCAGCAGATACGGGGCTAGGGGAGCCTACGAGCAGTACTTC. Its protein is CASRYGARGAYEQYF.

The rearrangement joins TRBV19 to TRBJ1-2; 7 bases fit TRBD1. Germline V CDR1 and CDR2: LNHDA, SQIVND (reference sequence). J lost 7 bases, V lost 3 bases, and 8 bases had no gene match. This CDR3 region has 14 residues. CDR3 in amino acids: CASSIRQGGGGYTF. CDR3 in DNA: TGTGCCAGTAGTATCCGGCAGGGGGGAGGTGGCTACACCTTC.

This chain links TRBV19 with TRBJ1-4, with D possibly matching TRBD1 (5 bases). Trimming removed 7 bases from V and 5 bases from J, with 11 bases in between. The CDR3 is 13 amino acids. Germline-derived CDR1 and CDR2 are LNHDA and SQIVND (reference sequence). CDR3: CASKLRDNEKLFF. CDR3 DNA: TGTGCCAGTAAATTACGGGACAATGAAAAACTGTTTTTT.

The gene calls are TRBV19 and TRBJ2-1; D gene unclear. CDR1 LNHDA and CDR2 SQIVND come from the germline V gene (reference sequence). The CDR3 loop spans 11 amino acids. Trimming took 2 bases from V and 8 from J, leaving 4 bases between them. This CDR3 is CASSIFHEQFF. In DNA, the CDR3 is TGTGCCAGTAGTATATTCCATGAGCAGTTCTTC.

The rearrangement links TRBV2 to TRBJ2-5; D is ambiguous. The V and J ends lost 3 bases and 0 bases respectively, with 5 bases between them. The CDR3 covers 13 residues. CDR1 is SNHLY and CDR2 is FYNNEI in the germline V gene. The CDR3 spells CASSDYYQETQYF. DNA of the CDR3: TGTGCCAGCAGTGACTACTACCAAGAGACCCAGTACTTC.

The chain couples TRBV7-2 to TRBJ2-7; D not certain. The CDR3 sequence is 15 residues long. Trimming stripped 3 bases from V and 2 bases from J, with 14 bases between. Looked up from germline, CDR1 is SGHTA and CDR2 is FQGNSA. In DNA form, the CDR3 reads TGTGCCAGCAGCTTTAAGGGCCTAACAGCCTACGAGCAGTACTTC. Translated, it gives CASSFKGLTAYEQYF.

This chain connects TRBV13 to TRBJ2-7; TRBD2 matches at 9 bases. V shed 5 bases and J 2 bases; nucleotides not matched to a gene: 10. Germline assignment: CDR1 PRHDT and CDR2 FYEKMQ (reference sequence). CDR3 length: 16 residues. In DNA form, the CDR3 reads TGTGCCAGCAGCCCAGTCCCGAGCGGGGGGACCTACGAGCAGTACTTC. It translates to CASSPVPSGGTYEQYF.

Turning to this clone: This sample includes further DNA sequences coding for the same CDR3. V is TRBV5-6 and J is TRBJ1-2; no definite D call. The V end was cut by 0 bases, the J end by 4 bases, with 4 bases between. CDR1 is SGHDT, CDR2 YYEEEE, per germline. The CDR3 runs to 12 residues. CDR3 nucleotides: TGTGCCAGCAGCTTGGGCGGCTATGGCTACACCTTC. It yields the protein CASSLGGYGYTF.

The V call is TRBV2, the J call TRBJ1-2; no clear D gene. The V gene's germline CDR1 is SNHLY and CDR2 FYNNEI. Trimming took off 4 bases at V and 0 bases at J, with 9 bases between the two ends. CDR3 length: 14 residues. In DNA form, the CDR3 reads TGTGCCAGCAGTGTAAGGCAGGCTAACTATGGCTACACCTTC. Its protein is CASSVRQANYGYTF.

This clone occurred once. The CDR3 nucleotides are TGTGCCAGCAGCTCCGAGGGGGGGATCAATCAGCCCCAGCATTTT. Its translation: CASSSEGGINQPQHF. The V and J genes are TRBV2 and TRBJ1-5; maybe TRBD1 (6 bases). V lost 6 bases and J 3 bases, leaving 15 bases between the germline ends. The CDR3 runs 15 residues. CDR1 is SNHLY and CDR2 is FYNNEI in the germline V gene.

The CDR3 sequence is CAGIGQGGTDTQYF. CDR3 bases: TGTGCCGGAATCGGACAGGGGGGGACAGATACGCAGTATTTT. The chain combines TRBV30 with TRBJ2-3, with 10 positions matching TRBD1. The CDR3 is 14 amino acids. Germline V gives CDR1 GTSNPN, CDR2 SVGIG (reference sequence). V gave up 8 bases and J gave up 3 bases; unmatched junction bases: 8.

The J gene is TRBJ1-1, the V gene TRBV6-6; D gene uncertain. CDR3 length: 13 amino acids. With 10 bases removed from V and 0 bases from J, the gap between germline ends came to 12 bases. Germline V lookup: CDR1 MNHNY, CDR2 SVGAGI (reference sequence). The CDR3 protein is CAIADLMNTEAFF. CDR3 bases: TGTGCCATCGCAGACCTTATGAACACTGAAGCTTTCTTT.

The V call is TRBV7-8, the J call TRBJ2-1; no clear D. The CDR3 totals 13 residues. V lost 5 bases and J 5 bases, leaving 10 bases between the germline ends. Germline lookup yields CDR1 SGHVS and CDR2 FQNEAQ. CDR3 residues: CASSIQKNNEQFF. The CDR3 nucleotides are TGTGCCAGCAGCATACAGAAAAACAATGAGCAGTTCTTC.

In DNA form, the CDR3 reads TGTGCCCTCGAGCGCTTATCCTACGAGCAGTACTTC. This sequence encodes CALERLSYEQYF. The chain joins TRBV30 to TRBJ2-7, with D unclear. Germline CDR1 is GTSNPN and CDR2 is SVGIG (reference sequence). The V end lost 8 bases, the J end lost 1 base, and 12 bases lay between the germline ends. The CDR3 covers 12 residues.

In this sample, this clone turned up once. The V and J genes are TRBV6-5 and TRBJ2-3; tentative D call: TRBD2 (5 bases). Germline V CDR1 and CDR2: MNHEY, SVGAGI. The CDR3 extends over 14 amino acids. Trimming took off 8 bases at V and 0 bases at J, with 12 bases between the two ends. CDR3 sequence (DNA): TGTGCCAGCCGGGAAACATCTAGCACAGATACGCAGTATTTT. This codes for CASRETSSTDTQYF.

The chain has TRBV18 and TRBJ1-4; D gene uncertain. This CDR3 has 13 amino acids. Germline loops: CDR1 KGHSH, CDR2 LQKENI. V was shortened by 6 bases and J by 4 bases, with 9 bases between the two germline ends. The CDR3 reads CASSPGGNEKLFF. For the CDR3, the DNA is TGTGCCAGCTCCCCGGGCGGTAATGAAAAACTGTTTTTT.

This clone was observed a handful of times. The genes are TRBV11-1 and TRBJ1-1, with D hard to call. The V end was cut by 2 bases, the J end by 5 bases, with 9 bases between. This CDR3 region has 13 residues. Germline V gene sequence: CDR1 SGHAT, CDR2 FQDESV (reference sequence). This CDR3 is CASSLSWRTEAFF. The CDR3 DNA reads as TGTGCCAGCAGCTTATCTTGGAGGACTGAAGCTTTCTTT.